One and the same sample provided the 8 T cell receptor beta chains below, sequenced in a study of T cell repertoires in cytomegalovirus infection. Using its own MiXCR run on the reads, TCRdb lists one record per CDR3 protein. The table shows about 140,000 distinct CDR3 sequences, with about 6% occurring only once. The material sequenced was PBMCs. The origin of the receptors is a human donor in good health (CMV status not recorded). Some clones in this sample may be carry-over from other donors' samples.

The chain recombines TRBV6-5 with TRBJ1-6, with D perhaps TRBD1 (6 bases). V was clipped by 7 bases and J by 7 bases, with 14 bases between them. Germline CDR1 and CDR2: MNHEY and SVGAGI. The CDR3 totals 14 residues. The CDR3 spells CASTGRQGNSPLHF. As DNA, the CDR3 is TGTGCCAGCACGGGGCGGCAGGGGAATTCACCCCTCCACTTT.

This sequence joins TRBV20-1 and TRBJ2-7; D is perhaps TRBD1 or TRBD2 (5 bases each). The germline V gene encodes CDR1 DFQATT and CDR2 SNEGSKA (reference sequence). V was shortened by 7 bases and J by 3 bases, with 16 bases between the two germline ends. The CDR3 spans 13 residues. CDR3 sequence reads: CSVSRDGDYEQYF. The DNA of the CDR3 is TGCAGTGTAAGCCGGGACGGAGACTACGAGCAGTACTTC.

This clonotype was observed a few times. The V and J genes are TRBV20-1 and TRBJ2-3; 7 bases fit TRBD2. The V segment lost 0 bases and the J segment 7 bases; nucleotides outside the gene matches: 7. This CDR3 spans 14 amino acids. Looked up from germline, CDR1 is DFQATT and CDR2 is SNEGSKA (reference sequence). CDR3 sequence (DNA): TGCAGTGCTAGAGACTGGCGGGAGATAAATACGCAGTATTTT. Translating gives CSARDWREINTQYF.

This clonotype was detected a few times. This chain links TRBV6-2 or TRBV6-3 with TRBJ2-3, with 7 nucleotides matching TRBD1. J lost 0 bases, V lost 6 bases, and 12 bases had no gene match. CDR1 MNHEY and CDR2 SVGEGT come from the germline V gene. The CDR3 contains 17 residues. In nucleotides, the CDR3 is TGTGCCAGCAGACAACCGGGACAGCTCCTAAGCACAGATACGCAGTATTTT. As protein: CASRQPGQLLSTDTQYF.

This clonotype was counted at least ten times. The chain links TRBV7-2 to TRBJ1-3, with no clear D. This CDR3 region has 13 residues. Germline CDR1 and CDR2: SGHTA and FQGNSA. V lost 5 bases to trimming and J lost 4 bases, with 9 bases between them. The CDR3 sequence: CASSPALGNTIYF. CDR3 nucleotide sequence: TGTGCCAGCAGCCCAGCCTTAGGAAACACCATATATTTT.

This clonotype appeared many times. The chain joins TRBV7-2 to TRBJ2-7, with D perhaps TRBD1 (6 bases). Germline loops: CDR1 SGHTA, CDR2 FQGNSA. Trimming removed 5 bases from V and 0 bases from J, with 11 bases in between. This CDR3 is 14 amino acids long. CDR3: CASSPGASSYEQYF. The CDR3 DNA reads as TGTGCCAGCAGCCCAGGGGCCTCCTCCTACGAGCAGTACTTC.

This clonotype has only a few counts. This chain connects TRBV20-1 to TRBJ2-5, with TRBD2 matching 7 bases. This CDR3 spans 17 amino acids. From germline, CDR1 is DFQATT and CDR2 SNEGSKA (reference sequence). V dropped 1 base and J dropped 9; count of bases not matched to a gene: 20. The CDR3 DNA reads TGCAGTGCTAGAGGTCCTAATCGGCTAGCGGCCTCCGGGCCCCAGTACTTC. This gives the protein CSARGPNRLAASGPQYF.

Here the CDR3 reads CATSEAGRDWETQYF. CDR3 DNA: TGTGCCACCAGTGAAGCAGGGAGGGATTGGGAGACCCAGTACTTC. The rearrangement links TRBV24-1 to TRBJ2-5, with TRBD2 matching over 7 bases. This CDR3 is 15 amino acids long. Germline V CDR1 and CDR2: KGHDR, SFDVKD. V trimming: 4 bases; J trimming: 5 bases; junction bases outside the gene matches: 9.